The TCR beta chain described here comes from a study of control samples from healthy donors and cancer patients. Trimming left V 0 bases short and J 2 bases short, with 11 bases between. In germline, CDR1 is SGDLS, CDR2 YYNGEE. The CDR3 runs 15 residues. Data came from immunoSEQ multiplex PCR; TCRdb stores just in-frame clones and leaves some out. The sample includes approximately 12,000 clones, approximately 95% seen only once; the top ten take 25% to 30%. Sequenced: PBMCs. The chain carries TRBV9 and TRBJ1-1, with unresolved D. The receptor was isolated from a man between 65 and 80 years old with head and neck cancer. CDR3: CASSVAPIQNTEAFF. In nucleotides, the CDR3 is TGTGCCAGCAGCGTAGCCCCAATCCAAAACACTGAAGCTTTCTTT.